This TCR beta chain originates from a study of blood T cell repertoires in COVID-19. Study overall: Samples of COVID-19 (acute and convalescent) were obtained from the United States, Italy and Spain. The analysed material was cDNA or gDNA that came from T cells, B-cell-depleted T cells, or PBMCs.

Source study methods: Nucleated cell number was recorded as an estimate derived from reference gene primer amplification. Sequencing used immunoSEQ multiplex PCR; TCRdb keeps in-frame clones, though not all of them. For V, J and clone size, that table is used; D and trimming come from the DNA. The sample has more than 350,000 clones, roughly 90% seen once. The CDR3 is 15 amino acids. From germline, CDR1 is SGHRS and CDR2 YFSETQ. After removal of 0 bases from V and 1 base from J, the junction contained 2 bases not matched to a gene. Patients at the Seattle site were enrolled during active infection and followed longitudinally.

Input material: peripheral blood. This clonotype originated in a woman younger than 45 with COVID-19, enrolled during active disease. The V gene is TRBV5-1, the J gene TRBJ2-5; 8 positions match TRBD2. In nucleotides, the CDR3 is TGCGCCAGCAGCTTGGTAGCGGGGTTCCAAGAGACCCAGTACTTC. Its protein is CASSLVAGFQETQYF.